This T cell receptor beta chain was observed in a study of T cell repertoires in cytomegalovirus infection (dated by TCRdb to between 2018 and 2021). The study in broad terms: The peptide stimulations were aimed at well-studied HLA-B-restricted epitopes as well as recently identified HLA-C-restricted CMV epitopes, whose presentation resists viral immunomodulation. Donor HLA type was relevant to the analysis, as public TCR beta signatures indicated carriage of CMV infection together with the matching HLA type.

For sequencing, an Illumina HiSeq 1500 was employed. TCRdb reran the public reads through fastp at Q25 and MiXCR, keeping productive beta chains. Each CDR3 protein appears once, grouped with its most common genes and DNA. Within this sample are approximately 73,000 distinct CDR3 sequences, with approximately 39% of them counted one time only. Over 85% of the sample is held by the ten biggest clonotypes. The CDR3 contains 14 residues, cysteine and phenylalanine counted. Just CDR3 DNA is preserved here, 42 bases in frame from base 1. The study at large found these results: Carriers of CMV infection plus the relevant HLA type were discriminated by the cumulative frequency of public TCR beta family members in the study cohort and in an independent approximately 340-donor cohort. The ex vivo response was dominated by HLA-C-restricted CMV-specific TCR beta clonotypes, which also provided the single most frequent clonotype in two of eight donors.

A remark on this clonotype: Its antigen has not been determined. Germline and junction disagree at one end, which may indicate a read error.

Explained via the paper, the treatment or condition label denotes: in vitro stimulation with specific CMV peptide epitopes to enrich CMV-specific T cells. The rearrangement joined TRBV12-3 or TRBV12-4 to TRBJ2-3, with 7 central nucleotides matching TRBD2. The sample in question was CD8+ T cells from cultured PBMCs, obtained from culture after CMV antigen stimulation. This clonotype was sampled from a human donor in good health (CMV status not recorded). Some clones in this sample may be carry-over from other donors' samples. The base sequence is TGTACCAGCAGTTTAACTAGCGGCACAGATACGCAGTATTTT. This codes for CTSSLTSGTDTQYF.